The rows below give T cell receptor beta chains drawn from one sample of a study of T cells after yellow fever vaccination. TCRdb passed the 5' RACE reads through MiXCR, listing each CDR3 protein once. The table records about 350,000 distinct CDR3 sequences, under 15% of them present only once. The sequenced sample was CD4+ T cells sorted from PBMCs, obtained 15 days after the yellow fever booster vaccination. These TCRs come from a man in his late teens or twenties who received the YFV17D yellow fever vaccine. Each CDR3 is given with its conserved first and last residue. Fields, in order: J gene, clone size, V gene, D gene, CDR3 DNA, CDR3 protein. D genes are given only for firm matches. Rows may omit the clone size; those that give it use once, few, many or a size class.

j_gene: TRBJ2-3; abundance: few; v_gene: TRBV4-3; d_gene: TRBD2; CDR3nt: TGCGCCAGCAGCCCTACCCGGGGGGGCGACACAGATACGCAGTATTTT; CDR3aa: CASSPTRGGDTDTQYF
j_gene: TRBJ2-2; abundance: many; v_gene: TRBV5-1; d_gene: TRBD1; CDR3nt: TGCGCCAGCAGCTTGGCCCGGGACAGCCCTTCCGGGGAGCTGTTTTTT; CDR3aa: CASSLARDSPSGELFF
j_gene: TRBJ1-1; abundance: NA; v_gene: TRBV12-3/TRBV12-4; d_gene: TRBD1; CDR3nt: TGTGCCAGCACCTACAGGGGGGTGAACACTGAAGCTTTCTTT; CDR3aa: CASTYRGVNTEAFF
j_gene: TRBJ2-2; abundance: few; v_gene: TRBV6-1; d_gene: NA; CDR3nt: TGTGCCAGCAGTGAATTAGGAACGAACACCGGGGAGCTGTTTTTT; CDR3aa: CASSELGTNTGELFF
j_gene: TRBJ1-6; abundance: few; v_gene: TRBV21-1; d_gene: NA; CDR3nt: TGTGCCAGCAGCGGGCGGACATTGACTGGCGATTCACCCCTCCACTTT; CDR3aa: CASSGRTLTGDSPLHF
j_gene: TRBJ2-3; abundance: few; v_gene: TRBV5-1; d_gene: TRBD1; CDR3nt: TGCGCCAGCAGCTTGGCAGGGGGCCCGAATACGCAGTATTTT; CDR3aa: CASSLAGGPNTQYF
j_gene: TRBJ1-6; abundance: few; v_gene: TRBV7-8; d_gene: NA; CDR3nt: TGTGCCAGCAGCTTATGGTGGGGAACCTATAATTCACCCCTCCACTTT; CDR3aa: CASSLWWGTYNSPLHF
j_gene: TRBJ1-2; abundance: NA; v_gene: TRBV4-1; d_gene: TRBD1; CDR3nt: TGCGCCAGCAGCCAAGTCCCAGGGGGTGCGTATGGCTACACCTTC; CDR3aa: CASSQVPGGAYGYTF
j_gene: TRBJ1-3; abundance: NA; v_gene: TRBV20-1; d_gene: NA; CDR3nt: TGCAGTGCTACAGATCAACGGACCTCTGGAAACACCATATATTTT; CDR3aa: CSATDQRTSGNTIYF
j_gene: TRBJ1-1; abundance: NA; v_gene: TRBV20-1; d_gene: NA; CDR3nt: TGCAGTGCTAGAGCCGGATCTTCGGCAGGAGCTTTCTTT; CDR3aa: CSARAGSSAGAFF
j_gene: TRBJ1-3; abundance: many; v_gene: TRBV5-1; d_gene: NA; CDR3nt: TGCGCCAGCAGCGCTGGACGACAGTTCTTCTCTGGAAACACCATATATTTT; CDR3aa: CASSAGRQFFSGNTIYF
j_gene: TRBJ2-5; abundance: NA; v_gene: TRBV4-3; d_gene: NA; CDR3nt: TGCGCCAGCAGCTCTAGCGATAGGTTCAAAGAGACCCAGTACTTC; CDR3aa: CASSSSDRFKETQYF
j_gene: TRBJ1-2; abundance: few; v_gene: TRBV10-1; d_gene: NA; CDR3nt: TGCGCCAGCAGTGAGGGCAATTCGGGTGGCTACACCTTC; CDR3aa: CASSEGNSGGYTF
j_gene: TRBJ1-2; abundance: few; v_gene: TRBV20-1; d_gene: NA; CDR3nt: TGCAGTGCTCCGGCCAGGTGGGATGAAGGCTACACCTTC; CDR3aa: CSAPARWDEGYTF
j_gene: TRBJ2-7; abundance: NA; v_gene: TRBV19; d_gene: NA; CDR3nt: TGTGCCAGTAGTATCCAAAGGGGGGGCGAGCAGTACTTC; CDR3aa: CASSIQRGGEQYF
j_gene: TRBJ2-7; abundance: NA; v_gene: TRBV19; d_gene: TRBD1; CDR3nt: TGTGCCAGCCGGGACAGGGAAGCCTACGAGCAGTACTTC; CDR3aa: CASRDREAYEQYF
j_gene: TRBJ1-2; abundance: few; v_gene: TRBV20-1; d_gene: TRBD1; CDR3nt: TGCAGTGCTTACGGACAGGGCCTGCGGGGCTACACCTTC; CDR3aa: CSAYGQGLRGYTF
j_gene: TRBJ2-1; abundance: many; v_gene: TRBV7-9; d_gene: NA; CDR3nt: TGTGCCAGCAGCCCGAGAAGCTCCTACAATGAGCAGTTCTTC; CDR3aa: CASSPRSSYNEQFF
j_gene: TRBJ2-5; abundance: many; v_gene: TRBV20-1; d_gene: NA; CDR3nt: TGCAGTGCTAGAACAGGGTGGGGAGAGACCCAGTACTTC; CDR3aa: CSARTGWGETQYF
j_gene: TRBJ1-2; abundance: NA; v_gene: TRBV4-3; d_gene: NA; CDR3nt: TGCGCCAGCAGCCGGGGGGAGGGTGGCCTCTATGGCTACACCTTC; CDR3aa: CASSRGEGGLYGYTF
j_gene: TRBJ2-1; abundance: few; v_gene: TRBV4-3; d_gene: TRBD2; CDR3nt: TGCGCCAGCAGCTCCGGGACTAGCGGGGGGGCCTACAATGAGCAGTTCTTC; CDR3aa: CASSSGTSGGAYNEQFF
j_gene: TRBJ2-1; abundance: NA; v_gene: TRBV18; d_gene: TRBD2; CDR3nt: TGTGCCAGCTCACCGAACGGACTAGCGGGGGGCCGAAATGAGCAGTTCTTC; CDR3aa: CASSPNGLAGGRNEQFF
j_gene: TRBJ2-1; abundance: few; v_gene: TRBV6-2/TRBV6-3; d_gene: TRBD2; CDR3nt: TGTGCCAGCACGGGTCGGACTAGCTCCAGGGACAATGAGCAGTTCTTC; CDR3aa: CASTGRTSSRDNEQFF
j_gene: TRBJ2-5; abundance: many; v_gene: TRBV28; d_gene: NA; CDR3nt: TGTGCCAGCAGTTTAAACGGGGGAGAGACCCAGTACTTC; CDR3aa: CASSLNGGETQYF
j_gene: TRBJ1-4; abundance: many; v_gene: TRBV6-5; d_gene: NA; CDR3nt: TGTGCCAGCAGTTATTCTCGGGGCACCAATGAAAAACTGTTTTTT; CDR3aa: CASSYSRGTNEKLFF
j_gene: TRBJ2-3; abundance: NA; v_gene: TRBV7-2; d_gene: TRBD2; CDR3nt: TGTGCCAGCAGCTCCGGGACTAGCGTCTCGGATACGCAGTATTTT; CDR3aa: CASSSGTSVSDTQYF
j_gene: TRBJ2-4; abundance: few; v_gene: TRBV6-1; d_gene: NA; CDR3nt: TGTGCCAGCAGTGAAGCACACAGGCATAGCATTCAGTACTTC; CDR3aa: CASSEAHRHSIQYF
j_gene: TRBJ2-5; abundance: few; v_gene: TRBV3-1; d_gene: NA; CDR3nt: TGTGCCAGCAGCCAACGGAACCGGGAGACCCAGTACTTC; CDR3aa: CASSQRNRETQYF
j_gene: TRBJ1-1; abundance: few; v_gene: TRBV18; d_gene: NA; CDR3nt: TGTGCCAGCTCATTTGCTGGAGAGAACACTGAAGCTTTCTTT; CDR3aa: CASSFAGENTEAFF
j_gene: TRBJ1-5; abundance: few; v_gene: TRBV7-9; d_gene: TRBD1; CDR3nt: TGTGCCAGCAGCTTAGGCCAAGGGGGCAGGCAGCCCCAGCATTTT; CDR3aa: CASSLGQGGRQPQHF
j_gene: TRBJ2-5; abundance: NA; v_gene: TRBV5-1; d_gene: TRBD1; CDR3nt: TGCGCCAGCAGCTTGACGACCGGGACAGGACAGGTTGAGACCCAGTACTTC; CDR3aa: CASSLTTGTGQVETQYF